The sequence of this T cell receptor beta chain was determined in a study of cytomegalovirus exposure and HLA in healthy donors (dated by TCRdb to 2017 to 2019). Background on the whole study: According to an earlier analysis of 587 of the donors, roughly 180 million T cells yielded roughly 110 million unique TCR beta sequences and about 300 Gb of sequence data. Roughly 310 gigabases of sequencing data and tens of millions of unique TCR sequences were included in an early release covering 550 to 800 HLA-typed donors. The genetic ancestry cluster associated with self-reported Caucasian donors included 81% of the roughly 400 genotyped donors. The aim of the study was to test whether cataloging public T cell receptors could identify signatures of past pathogen exposure. Using immunosequencing, the study profiled T cell repertoires from around 670 subjects and related those repertoires to cytomegalovirus serostatus. Along with the roughly 670-subject first cohort, a separate validation cohort of roughly 110 different subjects was used. The study combined high-throughput TCR immunosequencing, statistical association of individual TCRs with disease status, and machine learning to predict cytomegalovirus infection status. In a later analysis, previously published TCR beta repertoires from fewer than 750 donors were re-analyzed and high-resolution HLA genotyping was added so that TCR occurrence patterns could be studied. In the later analysis, no new phenotypic data were used to find candidate immune exposures; instead, reliance was placed on TCR beta sequences and their occurrence across donors. An earlier analysis of 587 of the donors used high-throughput TCR beta sequencing to judge whether each TCR beta V gene segment behaved as functional or pseudogenic. Donor age, sex, ethnicity and CMV serostatus were compiled alongside the repertoire data. In a later genetic analysis, genome-wide SNP genotypes for about 65% of the 666 donors were used, and that subset was treated as a discovery cohort. All discovery cohort repertoires had been generated using a single sequencing platform. Both class I and class II loci were covered by HLA typing, at four-digit resolution. Typing coverage varied by locus: about 629-630 donors for A, B, C, DRB1 and DQB1; some 520 for DQA1; over 600 for DPA1; approximately 470 for DPB1. Five DR-DQ haplotypes were treated as single units for association and clustering because of strong linkage in the cohort. Among about 410 genotyped donors of the cohort, an average of approximately 240,000 unique TCR beta nucleotide sequences was sequenced per donor, of which about 20% were non-productive.

The library was prepared using the immunoSEQ multiplex PCR assay. A mixture of 60 forward primers for TCR Vbeta segments and 13 reverse primers for TCR Jbeta segments was used in the multiplex PCR. A multiplex PCR assay on genomic DNA amplified the CDR3 region of rearranged TCR beta genes. The Illumina HiSeq System was used to sequence the amplified TCR beta libraries as 87-base-pair reads. On the study's bioinformatics: In a later analysis, tens of millions of unique TCR beta chains were counted across the roughly 670 repertoires, and some 10 million of these chains were shared by at least two donors. Raw reads were error-corrected and collapsed into unique sequences by a nearest-neighbor algorithm in which closely related sequences were merged to remove PCR and sequencing errors. To assign V, D and J gene segments, CDR3 sequences were aligned to IMGT reference sequences. For a sequence to be retained, a match of at least six nucleotides was required to both a V gene segment and a J gene segment. A rearrangement counted as productive if the CDR3 had no stop codons and remained in frame with V and J, and every other rearrangement counted as non-productive. Following IMGT convention, CDR3 was defined as the stretch from the second conserved V-encoded cysteine to the conserved J-encoded phenylalanine. The earlier analysis of approximately 500 of the donors excluded sequences that lacked an unambiguous match to a single V gene segment. In an earlier analysis of several hundred of the donors, V segments were called functional above 56.7% productive rearrangements and were called segregating when the between-donor standard deviation exceeded 5%. A statistical classification framework was built to diagnose cytomegalovirus status from the catalog of TCR beta chain sequences. V and J gene assignment, in a later analysis, came from comparing TCR nucleotide sequences with IMGT/GENE-DB human TR gene sequences. The TCRdist pipeline was used in a later analysis to assign CDR3 sequences and most-parsimonious VDJ recombination scenarios. In a later analysis, each TCR beta chain was defined by its CDR3 amino acid sequence together with its V-gene family, and reads without a unique V-gene family were excluded. In a later analysis, 500 to 650 highly shared, low-generation-probability nucleotide sequences were removed to address suspected cross-contamination and a sequencing artifact. In a later analysis, a clonal expansion index was calculated for each public chain from normalized within-repertoire ranks of inferred template counts. In a later analysis, generation probabilities were computed using a VDJ recombination model fitted to out-of-frame rearrangements, and the results were checked against IGoR. Hypergeometric tests were used in a later analysis to score TCR-TCR, TCR-HLA and TCR-CMV co-occurrence, with a repertoire-size bias correction applied to the TCR pairs. False discovery rates were estimated in a later analysis by permuting HLA or CMV assignments 20 times. A later analysis grouped co-occurring TCRs with DBSCAN, adding TCRdist sequence similarity when clustering within HLA-allele-positive subsets. For co-occurrence clustering, repertoires with fewer than 30,000 or more than 120,000 public chains were excluded, along with a handful of repertoires with anomalous nucleotide sharing. Held by TCRdb, this immuneACCESS table contains in-frame sequences only and omits some clones. Under half of the omission traces to an unresolved V gene where checked; the cause of the rest is unknown. D and trimming were read from the DNA, whereas the V and J calls and clone size are those reported in that table. In this sample the table shows about 160,000 clones, approximately 80% of which occur a single time. The ten largest clones add up to around a tenth of the sample.

CDR1 is given as PRHDT and CDR2 as FYEKMQ, both from the germline V gene (reference sequence). V was cut back by 3 bases and J by 4 bases, leaving a gap of 10 bases between them. Measured from the cysteine to the phenylalanine, the CDR3 is 14 residues long. The kept DNA is CDR3 alone, 42 bases in frame from the first base. On this clone itself: The specificity of this receptor is unknown. There are no base qualities to consult, and no much larger clone falls within one base.

Overall study outcomes, separate from this receptor: Compared with the roughly 670-donor mean, donors in an Asian-associated ancestry cluster had fewer N-insertions in productive TCRs, according to a later genetic analysis. Only TCR beta chains were sequenced in this cohort, and the absence of alpha or paired-chain data limited detectable features. Most TCR sequences were observed very rarely across donors, whereas some public TCRs were present in many individuals. In an earlier analysis of approximately 590 of the donors, most TCR beta V segments appeared in productive rearrangements about 87% or about 30% of the time, broadly matching IMGT annotations. When HLA alleles, especially DR and DQ, strongly co-occurred, attributing TCR associations to individual alleles was difficult. In a later analysis, the rate of TCR association differed among HLA loci, with DRB1 alleles having the most associated TCRs and HLA-C alleles having the fewest. CMV serostatus was the only immune exposure information available for the cohort. The authors suggested that the approach could potentially be generalized to other disease states and immunological phenotypes. Some IMGT-functional V segments, including TRBV6-2 and TRBV6-3, could not be distinguished by the 87-base-pair reads and were therefore excluded. In a later analysis, HLA-associated TCR beta chains were found to be more clonally expanded and to have lower generation probabilities than equally common non-associated chains. Because counts were too low, roughly 18 rarely observed V segments, including chromosome 9 orphons, were left out of the earlier analysis of some 640 of the donors. The classifier was reported to diagnose cytomegalovirus status with high specificity and sensitivity in both the original and validation cohorts. A further reported finding was that TCR beta sequences accurately predicted the HLA-A and HLA-B alleles for most subjects in the first cohort. The sequencing pipeline was judged likely to have produced a cluster of highly shared sequence variants as a technical artifact. In a later analysis, several top co-occurrence clusters were reported to appear linked to parvovirus B19, influenza, CMV and Epstein-Barr virus. Specific HLA alleles were associated with 15,000 to 20,000 TCR beta sequences at a false discovery rate of 0.05 in a later analysis. According to a later analysis, most CMV-associated TCR beta chains appeared to be HLA-restricted, and the HLA associations seemed to be driven largely by CMV exposure. In a later genetic analysis, a missense DCLRE1C variant was associated with V-gene and J-gene trimming of TCR beta chains, and the association was replicated in an independent cohort. Linkage disequilibrium might explain the correlated functional status among segregating V segments, but an unknown experimental factor could not be ruled out. Roughly uniform sequencing depth across donors was assumed in presence/absence analyses, although this assumption may not hold. Because some donors lacked HLA typing at each locus, the association tests relied only on the typed subset. Three of the identified cytomegalovirus-associated TCR beta chains were confirmed in vitro to be specific for cytomegalovirus antigens. In the study, roughly 160 TCR beta chains were listed as associated with cytomegalovirus.

The cohort comprised more than 550 healthy bone marrow donors. Cohort members were all nominally healthy when sampled, although unrecorded immune exposures were likely present. The donor was CMV seropositive and belonged to the group of 250 to 350 seropositive cohort members. A peripheral blood sample was provided by each donor, and peripheral blood mononuclear cells were used for TCR beta sequencing. The Qiagen DNeasy Blood Extraction Kit was used to extract genomic DNA from the blood cell samples. The chain is assembled from TRBV13 and TRBJ1-3; confidence is insufficient to name the D gene. Material for sequencing was PBMCs. This TCR came from a man over 45 in good health and CMV-seropositive. At the DNA level, the sequence is TGTGCCAGCAGCTTCCGGGAATCCGGAAACACCATATATTTT. Its translation is CASSFRESGNTIYF.